This TCR beta chain was captured in a study of vaccination effects on CD4 cells after COVID-19. Turning to the study itself: A median of 72 days separated the second dose and sampling.

TCRdb's copy holds only in-frame clones and misses some; the assay was immunoSEQ multiplex PCR. The sample carries 25,000 to 30,000 clones, approximately 70% recorded once. Between the trimmed V and J ends, which lost 7 bases and 0 bases, there was a span of 10 bases. This CDR3 has 13 residues. CDR1 is SNHLY and CDR2 is FYNNEI in the germline V gene. This clone occurred a few times. The antigen is not known. Broader study findings: Convalescent patients were few in the study, and early post-infection timepoints were absent.

Ahead of sequencing, the ViraFEST assay grew antigen-specific CD4+ T cells using viral peptide pools. Subsequent to a culture period of under 11 days, CD4+ T cells were isolated. Participants were given two doses of BNT162b2 or mRNA-1273 vaccine. The researchers cultured fewer than 2.5 million PBMC per well with about 10 IU/ml IL-2 and 7.5 to 10 ug/ml peptides. Days 3 and 7 were when half the medium was replaced with IL-2 medium. The origin of this receptor is a human donor who received a COVID-19 vaccine. This chain links TRBV2 with TRBJ2-7; D remains ambiguous. Here the sequenced sample was CD4+ T cells from PBMCs cultured with HCoV-229E spike peptides, taken after COVID-19 vaccination. CDR3 in amino acids: CASNDVGSYEQYF. The CDR3 DNA follows: TGTGCCAGCAACGATGTTGGCTCCTACGAGCAGTACTTC. The full variable domain, rest sourced from reference TRBV2 and TRBJ2-7, is EPEVTQTPSHQVTQMGQEVILRCVPISNHLYFYWYRQILGQKVEFLVSFYNNEISEKSEIFDDQFSVERPDGSNFTLKIRSTKLEDSAMYFCASNDVGSYEQYFGPGTRLTVT.